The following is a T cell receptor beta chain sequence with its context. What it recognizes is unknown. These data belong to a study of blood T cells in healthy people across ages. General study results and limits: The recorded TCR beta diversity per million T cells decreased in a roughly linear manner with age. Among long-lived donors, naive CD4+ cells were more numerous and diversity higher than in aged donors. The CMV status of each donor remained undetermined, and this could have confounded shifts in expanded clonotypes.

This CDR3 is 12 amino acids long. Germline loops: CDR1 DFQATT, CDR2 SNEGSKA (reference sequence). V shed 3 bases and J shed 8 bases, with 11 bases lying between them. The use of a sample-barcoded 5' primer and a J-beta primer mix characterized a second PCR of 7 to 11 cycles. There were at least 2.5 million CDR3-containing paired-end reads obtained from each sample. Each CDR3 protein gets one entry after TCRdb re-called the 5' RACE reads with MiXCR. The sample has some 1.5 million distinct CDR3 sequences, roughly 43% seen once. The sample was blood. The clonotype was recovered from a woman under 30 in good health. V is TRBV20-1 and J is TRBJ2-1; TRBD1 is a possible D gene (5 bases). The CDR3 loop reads CSARVGAYEQFF. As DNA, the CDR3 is TGCAGTGCTAGGGTAGGGGCCTATGAGCAGTTCTTC.